Each of the 27 T cell receptor beta chains below was sequenced from the same sample in a study of OX40 agonist ivuxolimab in advanced cancers. Sequencing used immunoSEQ multiplex PCR; TCRdb keeps in-frame clones, though not all of them. The sample includes tens of thousands of clones, around 88% seen only once; the top ten take 0.76%. This specimen consisted of CD4+ or CD8+ T cells sorted from blood, obtained in a trial of the OX40 agonist ivuxolimab. The receptors come from an adult with an advanced solid tumor such as melanoma, head and neck, liver or kidney cancer.

The gene calls are TRBV27 and TRBJ2-7; 8 bases are shared with TRBD2. Germline V gene sequence: CDR1 MNHEY, CDR2 SMNVEV (reference sequence). V dropped 5 bases and J dropped 4; count of bases not matched to a gene: 10. The CDR3 runs 15 residues. CDR3 sequence reads: CASSQKATSGYEQYF. The CDR3, as DNA: TGTGCCAGCAGTCAGAAGGCAACTAGCGGATACGAGCAGTACTTC.

Written as DNA, the CDR3 is TGTGCCAGCAGCTTGGCCGGGACAGGACCGCACTATGGCTACACCTTC. This gives the protein CASSLAGTGPHYGYTF. The chain recombines TRBV5-4 with TRBJ1-2; 8 bases line up with TRBD1. The germline CDR1 and CDR2 sequences are SGHNT and YYREEE (reference sequence). V was clipped by 0 bases and J by 3 bases; unmatched bases: 7. The CDR3 is 16 residues long.

The J gene is TRBJ1-1, the V gene TRBV5-1; 8 positions agree with TRBD1. Trimming took 6 bases from V and 7 from J; bases not matched to a gene: 11. This CDR3 is 14 amino acids long. The V gene's germline CDR1 is SGHRS and CDR2 YFSETQ. The DNA for the CDR3 is TGCGCCAGCACCGGACAGGGACGAGGTGGTGAAGCTTTCTTT. Its translation is CASTGQGRGGEAFF.

The V call is TRBV2, the J call TRBJ2-3; D is possibly TRBD1 (7 bases). The V end lost 6 bases, the J end lost 0 bases, and 10 bases lay between the germline ends. The CDR3 length is 14 residues. Germline V gives CDR1 SNHLY, CDR2 FYNNEI. The CDR3 protein is CASRRDSSTDTQYF. The CDR3 coding sequence is TGTGCCAGCAGGCGGGACAGTAGCACAGATACGCAGTATTTT. The variable domain in full, completed from reference TRBV2 and TRBJ2-3, reads EPEVTQTPSHQVTQMGQEVILRCVPISNHLYFYWYRQILGQKVEFLVSFYNNEISEKSEIFDDQFSVERPDGSNFTLKIRSTKLEDSAMYFCASRRDSSTDTQYFGPGTRLTVL.

The table lists this clone with a few counts. The chain couples TRBV5-1 to TRBJ2-3, with D hard to call. V lost 0 bases and J 5 bases, leaving 4 bases between the germline ends. The CDR3 length is 12 residues. Per the germline V gene, CDR1 is SGHRS and CDR2 is YFSETQ. In nucleotides, the CDR3 is TGCGCCAGCAGCTTGGGCAGAGATACGCAGTATTTT. Protein sequence: CASSLGRDTQYF. Using reference TRBV5-1 and TRBJ2-3 for the parts outside the CDR3, the full variable domain is KAGVTQTPRYLIKTRGQQVTLSCSPISGHRSVSWYQQTPGQGLQFLFEYFSETQRNKGNFPGRFSGRQFSNSRSEMNVSTLELGDSALYLCASSLGRDTQYFGPGTRLTVL.

The rearrangement joins TRBV6-5 to TRBJ2-1; D may be TRBD2 (6 bases). Trimming took off 6 bases at V and 15 bases at J, with 18 bases between the two ends. The CDR3 totals 12 residues. In germline, CDR1 is MNHEY, CDR2 SVGAGI. The CDR3 is CASRPSGLPPFF. The CDR3 bases are TGTGCCAGCAGACCCTCGGGACTTCCTCCGTTCTTC.

The chain couples TRBV7-8 to TRBJ2-7; TRBD2 agrees at 7 bases. This CDR3 is built from 14 residues. CDR1 and CDR2 from the germline V gene are SGHVS and FQNEAQ. With 5 bases clipped from V and 4 bases from J, the junction kept 8 bases outside the gene matches. The CDR3 here is CASSQSGIGYEQYF. Here the CDR3 DNA reads TGTGCCAGCAGCCAGAGCGGGATTGGTTACGAGCAGTACTTC.

V usage is TRBV11-3 and J usage is TRBJ2-1; 7 positions agree with TRBD2. The V gene's germline CDR1 is SGHNT and CDR2 YENEEA. CDR3 length: 15 residues. V gave up 5 bases and J gave up 8 bases; unmatched junction bases: 12. In DNA, the CDR3 is TGTGCCAGCAGCCACGGAAGGACGGGAGGCTATGAGCAGTTCTTC. Amino acid sequence: CASSHGRTGGYEQFF.

The rearrangement uses TRBV28 and TRBJ1-5; 10 bases are a match to TRBD1. Trimming removed 5 bases from V and 11 bases from J; junction bases left unmatched: 12. Germline V gene data show CDR1 as MDHEN and CDR2 as SYDVKM. The CDR3 is 15 amino acids. CDR3 region: CASSRPGQGSRAQHF. CDR3 bases: TGTGCCAGCAGTCGACCGGGACAGGGGTCTCGCGCCCAGCATTTT.

This clone was detected only once. The chain links TRBV7-2 to TRBJ2-7; D gene uncertain. This CDR3 is built from 13 residues. The germline V and J ends were trimmed by 1 base and 4 bases, with 8 bases remaining between them. The germline V gene encodes CDR1 SGHTA and CDR2 FQGNSA. The DNA of the CDR3 is TGTGCCAGCAGCTTAGGGGGTTGGTACGAGCAGTACTTC. This encodes CASSLGGWYEQYF.

This sequence joins TRBV15 and TRBJ2-2; 10 bases map to TRBD1. The V segment lost 5 bases and the J segment 7 bases; nucleotides outside the gene matches: 4. Germline V gene lookup returns CDR1 LNHNV and CDR2 YYDKDF (reference sequence). The CDR3 is made up of 14 amino acids. The CDR3 protein is CATSGDRGSGELFF. CDR3 DNA: TGTGCCACCAGCGGGGACAGGGGTAGCGGGGAGCTGTTTTTT.

The sample holds a few counts of this clone. The genes are TRBV2 and TRBJ1-3; 7 positions match TRBD1. J was trimmed by 2 bases and V by 7 bases; bases with no gene match: 8. The CDR3 is made up of 15 amino acids. Germline CDR1 reads SNHLY; CDR2 reads FYNNEI. The CDR3 DNA reads as TGTGCCAGCATGCCGACAGGGCGAGCTGGAAACACCATATATTTT. It codes for CASMPTGRAGNTIYF.

In DNA form, the CDR3 reads TGTGCCAGTAGTATGACGAGAACCGGCGGGCCCCAGCATTTT. Protein sequence: CASSMTRTGGPQHF. J is TRBJ1-5 and V is TRBV19; D is unclear. The CDR3 totals 14 residues. In germline, CDR1 is LNHDA, CDR2 SQIVND (reference sequence). Trimming cost V 3 bases and J 9 bases, with 15 bases left between them. The full variable domain, rest sourced from reference TRBV19 and TRBJ1-5, is DGGITQSPKYLFRKEGQNVTLSCEQNLNHDAMYWYRQDPGQGLRLIYYSQIVNDFQKGDIAEGYSVSREKKESFPLTVTSAQKNPTAFYLCASSMTRTGGPQHFGDGTRLSIL.

The chain recombines TRBV21-1 with TRBJ2-3; TRBD1, the table's D call, was not compared with the DNA. TRBV21-1 is a listed pseudogene. The CDR3 spans 16 residues. This chain's CDR3 is CASVNVGARVTDTQYF. The CDR3 DNA reads as TGTGCCAGCGTGAATGTGGGGGCGCGAGTCACAGATACGCAGTATTTT.

The J gene is TRBJ1-2, the V gene TRBV11-2; 8 positions match TRBD1. The V and J ends lost 5 bases and 8 bases, in that order; junction bases with no gene match: 10. This CDR3 has 14 residues. From germline, CDR1 is SGHAT and CDR2 FQNNGV. For the CDR3, the DNA is TGTGCCAGCAGCCAAGACGGACAGGGAACCGGCTACACCTTC. Residues: CASSQDGQGTGYTF.

This sequence joins TRBV19 and TRBJ2-5, with 9 nucleotides matching TRBD2. CDR1 is LNHDA and CDR2 is SQIVND in the germline V gene (reference sequence). Trimming at V came to 4 bases and at J to 5 bases, leaving 5 bases not matched to a gene. The CDR3 consists of 14 residues. The CDR3, as DNA: TGTGCCAGTAGTAAGTTAGCGGGAGAGGAGACCCAGTACTTC. It translates to CASSKLAGEETQYF.

CDR3 residues: CASSLAVRETQYF. CDR3 DNA sequence: TGTGCCAGCAGCTTAGCGGTCCGAGAGACCCAGTACTTC. The chain combines TRBV7-9 with TRBJ2-5; no clear D. CDR1 is SEHNR, CDR2 FQNEAQ, per germline (reference sequence). This CDR3 has 13 amino acids. Trimming took off 0 bases at V and 4 bases at J, with 6 bases between the two ends.

The chain is built from TRBV7-3 and TRBJ2-1, with D perhaps matching TRBD1 or TRBD2 (5 bases each). The CDR3 extends over 16 amino acids. Trimming removed 5 bases at V and 4 bases at J, with 18 bases between. Germline values: CDR1 SGHTA, CDR2 FQGTGA. The CDR3 is CASSPGGRGAYNEQFF. The DNA of the CDR3 is TGTGCCAGCAGCCCAGGAGGCAGAGGGGCGTACAATGAGCAGTTCTTC.

Only one count was recorded for this clone. The CDR3: CASSLVREGGTQYF. The CDR3 DNA sequence: TGTGCCAGCAGCTTAGTTCGGGAGGGGGGGACCCAGTACTTC. The chain recombines TRBV7-2 with TRBJ2-5, with 8 bases matching TRBD2. The J segment lost 7 bases and the V segment lost 1 base, leaving 5 bases of the junction unmatched. Germline V gene sequence: CDR1 SGHTA, CDR2 FQGNSA. The CDR3 length is 14 residues.

This clone was seen a single time. The chain recombines TRBV9 with TRBJ1-1; D unresolved. Trimming stripped 4 bases from V and 4 bases from J, with 17 bases between. Germline-derived CDR1 and CDR2 are SGDLS and YYNGEE. This CDR3 is 15 amino acids long. The CDR3 protein is CASSPEGQTGTEAFF. CDR3 DNA: TGTGCCAGCAGCCCCGAGGGTCAAACCGGCACTGAAGCTTTCTTT.

The chain joins TRBV7-3 to TRBJ2-1; D may correspond to TRBD1 or TRBD2 (6 bases each). This CDR3 contains 15 residues. Trimming shortened V by 5 bases and J by 8 bases, and 19 bases separated the two germline ends. From germline, CDR1 is SGHTA and CDR2 FQGTGA. The CDR3 loop reads CASSNGQMGEDEQFF. As DNA, the CDR3 is TGTGCCAGCAGCAACGGACAGATGGGGGAGGATGAGCAGTTCTTC.

The chain combines TRBV11-3 with TRBJ2-1; 9 nucleotides match TRBD2. Germline CDR1 and CDR2: SGHNT and YENEEA. The CDR3 covers 16 residues. V shed 1 base and J 6 bases; nucleotides not matched to a gene: 7. CDR3 coding DNA: TGTGCCAGCAGCTTAGTATCCGGCGGGAGGGGCAATGAGCAGTTCTTC. This sequence encodes CASSLVSGGRGNEQFF.

The V and J genes are TRBV7-2 and TRBJ2-3; 7 nucleotides align to TRBD1. With V trimmed by 0 bases and J by 5 bases, 5 bases remained unmatched. Germline CDR1 reads SGHTA; CDR2 reads FQGNSA. The CDR3 is 15 amino acids. CDR3 nucleotide sequence: TGTGCCAGCAGCTTAGCTGTTAACAGGGGAGATACGCAGTATTTT. This encodes CASSLAVNRGDTQYF.

The chain couples TRBV4-2 to TRBJ2-2; TRBD1 agrees at 9 bases. V shed 0 bases and J 4 bases; nucleotides not matched to a gene: 9. The CDR3 has 18 amino acids. Germline-derived CDR1 and CDR2 are LGHNA and YNFKEQ. CDR3 residues: CASSQDWRQGESTGELFF. The CDR3 DNA reads TGTGCCAGCAGCCAAGATTGGCGACAGGGGGAGAGCACCGGGGAGCTGTTTTTT.

This clone was picked up one time. The rearrangement links TRBV13 to TRBJ2-1; 15 nucleotides agree with TRBD2. The V gene's germline CDR1 is PRHDT and CDR2 FYEKMQ (reference sequence). Trimming took 5 bases from V and 9 from J; bases not matched to a gene: 8. This CDR3 contains 16 residues. DNA of the CDR3: TGTGCCAGCAGCCCCTGGACTAGCGGGAGGGCCTTTGAGCAGTTCTTC. Translating gives CASSPWTSGRAFEQFF.

The V and J genes are TRBV28 and TRBJ2-3; TRBD2 is a possible D gene (6 bases). The V gene's germline CDR1 is MDHEN and CDR2 SYDVKM. This CDR3 comprises 16 residues. V lost 4 bases, J lost 1 base, and 15 bases lay in between. In DNA, the CDR3 is TGTGCCAGCAGTTCCCTTAGCGGAGGGGGCACAGATACGCAGTATTTT. This gives the protein CASSSLSGGGTDTQYF.

This clone was seen more than once but under ten times. The chain combines TRBV2 with TRBJ2-5; TRBD2 agrees at 14 bases. Germline V gene sequence: CDR1 SNHLY, CDR2 FYNNEI. The trim removed 6 bases at V and 5 bases at J, leaving 8 bases unmatched. CDR3 length equals 16 residues. The CDR3 bases are TGTGCCAGCAGACTGGGACTAGCGGGAGTCTGGGAGACCCAGTACTTC. Residues: CASRLGLAGVWETQYF.